One sample yielded the 32 T cell receptor beta chains listed below, sequenced in a study of T cell repertoires in cytomegalovirus infection. TCRdb re-derived calls from the reads in MiXCR, one entry per CDR3 protein. This table holds 200,000 or so distinct CDR3 sequences, approximately 30% found once. The specimen sequenced was PBMCs. These receptors came from a human donor in good health (CMV status not recorded). Some clones in this sample may be carry-over from other donors' samples.

The V call is TRBV12-3 or TRBV12-4, the J call TRBJ2-7; TRBD2 is a possible D gene (7 bases). This CDR3 is built from 14 residues. Trimming took 3 bases from V and 5 from J, leaving 14 bases between them. The CDR3 here is CASSLGGGHNEQYF. For the CDR3, the DNA is TGTGCCAGCAGTTTGGGGGGGGGGCACAACGAGCAGTACTTC.

The V call is TRBV11-3, the J call TRBJ1-1; 7 bases match TRBD1. With V trimmed by 7 bases and J by 6 bases, 8 bases remained unmatched. From germline, CDR1 is SGHNT and CDR2 YENEEA. This CDR3 has 13 residues. CDR3 amino acids: CASKPTGTAEAFF. Written as DNA, the CDR3 is TGTGCCAGCAAACCGACAGGGACCGCTGAAGCTTTCTTT.

The chain has TRBV4-3 and TRBJ2-6; D not certain. This CDR3 region has 14 residues. Germline CDR1 LGHNA, CDR2 YSLEER. V was cut by 0 bases and J by 4 bases, with 4 bases left in between. Written as DNA, the CDR3 is TGCGCCAGCAGCCAAGAAACCGGGGCCAACGTCCTGACTTTC. Its translation: CASSQETGANVLTF.

This clonotype was seen a handful of times. This chain uses TRBV7-6 with TRBJ1-5; tentatively, D is TRBD1 (5 bases). The ends were cut back, 1 base at V and 2 bases at J, with 6 bases in the middle. The CDR3 loop spans 14 amino acids. Germline loops: CDR1 SGHVS, CDR2 FNYEAQ. CDR3 amino acids: CASSLVGRNQPQHF. CDR3 nucleotide sequence: TGTGCCAGCAGCTTAGTGGGGCGCAATCAGCCCCAGCATTTT.

The sample holds a few counts of this clonotype. The chain couples TRBV6-6 to TRBJ1-3; D is unclear. Trimming stripped 2 bases from V and 9 bases from J, with 11 bases between. In germline, CDR1 is MNHNY, CDR2 SVGAGI (reference sequence). The CDR3 length is 13 residues. CDR3 nucleotide sequence: TGTGCCAGCAGTTACCCTCTTAAAGGCACCATATATTTT. This codes for CASSYPLKGTIYF.

In DNA, the CDR3 is TGTGCCATCGGGACAGGGGGCGGCATGAACACTGAAGCTTTCTTT. Protein product: CAIGTGGGMNTEAFF. This chain joins TRBV10-3 and TRBJ1-1; 12 nucleotides line up with TRBD1. Looked up from germline, CDR1 is ENHRY and CDR2 is SYGVKD. After removal of 8 bases from V and 0 bases from J, the junction contained 4 bases not matched to a gene. This CDR3 has 15 amino acids.

This clonotype was picked up a small number of times. The V gene is TRBV6-2 or TRBV6-3, the J gene TRBJ2-7; D is undetermined. Germline lookup yields CDR1 MNHEY and CDR2 SVGEGT. Between the trimmed V and J ends, which lost 2 bases and 0 bases, there was a span of 5 bases. CDR3 length equals 13 residues. The CDR3 region is CASSYNPSYEQYF. The CDR3 DNA reads as TGTGCCAGCAGTTACAACCCCTCCTACGAGCAGTACTTC.

About this clonotype: An end of the junction does not agree with germline; a read error may underlie this. The chain is built from TRBV6-1 and TRBJ2-3; D may be TRBD2 (6 bases). Germline CDR1 MNHNS, CDR2 SASEGT. This CDR3 spans 14 amino acids. In DNA, the CDR3 is TGTGCCAGAAGTGAAGAGAGGGAGGCAGGTACGCAGTATTTT. Encoded protein: CARSEEREAGTQYF.

This chain links TRBV6-6 with TRBJ2-3; D is ambiguous. Germline CDR1 and CDR2: MNHNY and SVGAGI (reference sequence). The germline V and J ends were trimmed by 5 bases and 7 bases, with 10 bases remaining between them. The CDR3 has 12 residues. In nucleotides, the CDR3 is TGTGCCAGCAGTGACGCTAGTTATACGCAGTATTTT. Protein sequence: CASSDASYTQYF.

This clonotype occurred once. The chain carries TRBV5-1 and TRBJ2-5; D may correspond to TRBD1 or TRBD2 (5 bases each). V gave up 0 bases and J gave up 3 bases, with 9 bases separating them. CDR3 size: 14 residues. Germline values: CDR1 SGHRS, CDR2 YFSETQ. This CDR3 reads CASSLGETEETQYF. CDR3 nucleotides: TGCGCCAGCAGCTTGGGGGAGACAGAAGAGACCCAGTACTTC.

Concerning this clonotype itself: Relative to the germline gene, one junction end is altered; a read error may explain this. V and J are TRBV3-1 and TRBJ1-1; unclear D gene. Per the germline V gene, CDR1 is LGHDT and CDR2 is YNNKEL (reference sequence). The CDR3 consists of 11 residues. The DNA for the CDR3 is TGTGCCAGCAGGCAAGGAGGCGAGGCTTTCTTT. Protein sequence: CASRQGGEAFF.

The V gene is TRBV6-2 or TRBV6-3, the J gene TRBJ2-7, with a weak D call TRBD1 (7 bases). V gave up 5 bases and J gave up 0 bases, with 17 bases separating them. The germline gives CDR1 MNHEY, CDR2 SVGEGT. There are 16 residues in the CDR3. The CDR3 here is CASSNPTGRFSYEQYF. CDR3 sequence (DNA): TGTGCCAGCAGTAACCCGACAGGGAGGTTCTCCTACGAGCAGTACTTC.

This chain joins TRBV7-2 and TRBJ2-1; possible D gene TRBD1, 6 bases. The germline V gene has CDR1 SGHTA and CDR2 FQGNSA. Trimming took off 3 bases at V and 4 bases at J, with 10 bases between the two ends. The CDR3 length is 14 residues. The CDR3 coding sequence is TGTGCCAGCAGCTTTAGGACAGAATACAATGAGCAGTTCTTC. This sequence encodes CASSFRTEYNEQFF.

The rearrangement links TRBV6-6 to TRBJ2-1, with 12 nucleotides matching TRBD1. Trimming cost V 1 base and J 13 bases; bases outside gene matches: 11. CDR1 and CDR2 (germline): MNHNY, SVGAGI (reference sequence). There are 16 residues in the CDR3. CDR3 in amino acids: CASSYLSGTGGEDQFF. Written as DNA, the CDR3 is TGTGCCAGCAGTTACTTGTCCGGGACAGGGGGCGAAGATCAGTTCTTC.

This clonotype was seen only a few times. This chain uses TRBV2 with TRBJ1-3; no reliable D call. CDR1 is SNHLY, CDR2 FYNNEI, per germline. The V gene lost 6 bases and the J gene lost 4 bases, with 7 bases spanning the gap. The length of the CDR3 is 12 residues. CDR3 DNA sequence: TGTGCCAGCAGGGGGATCGGAAACACCATATATTTT. Protein sequence: CASRGIGNTIYF. The full variable domain, its missing parts supplied by reference TRBV2 and TRBJ1-3, is EPEVTQTPSHQVTQMGQEVILRCVPISNHLYFYWYRQILGQKVEFLVSFYNNEISEKSEIFDDQFSVERPDGSNFTLKIRSTKLEDSAMYFCASRGIGNTIYFGEGSWLTVV.

The rearrangement links TRBV7-3 to TRBJ1-2, with D perhaps matching TRBD1 (6 bases). CDR1 and CDR2 (germline): SGHTA, FQGTGA. There are 15 residues in the CDR3. Trimming left V 0 bases short and J 6 bases short, with 14 bases between. The CDR3 DNA follows: TGTGCCAGCAGCTTAACGGGACAAACATTCGATGGCTACACCTTC. Its translation is CASSLTGQTFDGYTF.

This clonotype showed up just a few times. The V gene is TRBV7-2, the J gene TRBJ2-3; D is ambiguous. The CDR3 contains 12 residues. The V end was cut by 4 bases, the J end by 3 bases, with 5 bases between. Germline V gene lookup returns CDR1 SGHTA and CDR2 FQGNSA. The CDR3 nucleotides are TGTGCCAGCAGCTCTGTAACAGATACGCAGTATTTT. Residues: CASSSVTDTQYF.

The chain links TRBV14 to TRBJ1-1, with D possibly matching TRBD1 (6 bases). V was cut by 0 bases and J by 1 base, with 18 bases left in between. CDR3 size: 18 residues. The V gene's germline CDR1 is SGHDN and CDR2 FVKESK. The CDR3 region has the DNA TGTGCCAGCAGCCAAGAAAGAGGGGCGGACAGACGGAACACTGAAGCTTTCTTT. It encodes CASSQERGADRRNTEAFF.

V is TRBV29-1 and J is TRBJ2-1, with D perhaps matching TRBD1 or TRBD2 (6 bases each). Looked up from germline, CDR1 is SQVTM and CDR2 is ANQGSEA. CDR3 length: 14 residues. V lost 4 bases and J lost 1, with 11 bases in between. CDR3 protein: CSVGGAASYNEQFF. CDR3 coding DNA: TGCAGCGTTGGGGGGGCGGCGTCCTACAATGAGCAGTTCTTC.

The chain combines TRBV28 with TRBJ1-5, with D tentatively TRBD1 (6 bases). V dropped 1 base and J dropped 1 base, with 8 bases sitting between them. Germline CDR1 and CDR2: MDHEN and SYDVKM. The CDR3 runs 15 residues. CDR3 nucleotide sequence: TGTGCCAGCAGTTTATCCAGGGGAAGCAATCAGCCCCAGCATTTT. Its translation is CASSLSRGSNQPQHF.

V usage is TRBV7-2 and J usage is TRBJ2-3, with D possibly TRBD1 on 5 matching bases. Per the germline V gene, CDR1 is SGHTA and CDR2 is FQGNSA. V lost 4 bases and J lost 2, with 10 bases in between. This CDR3 has 14 residues. In DNA form, the CDR3 reads TGTGCCAGCAGCTCCTGGACAACCACAGATACGCAGTATTTT. Residues: CASSSWTTTDTQYF.

The CDR3 loop is CASNSRGGATQYTF. The CDR3 DNA sequence: TGTGCCAGCAATTCCCGCGGGGGGGCCACCCAGTACACCTTC. This sequence joins TRBV12-3 or TRBV12-4 and TRBJ1-2, with D perhaps TRBD1 (6 bases). The V and J ends lost 7 bases and 11 bases respectively, with 23 bases between them. CDR3 size: 14 residues.

The V gene is TRBV11-2, the J gene TRBJ2-7; 8 bases fit TRBD2. The ends lost 3 bases at V and 6 bases at J; junction bases unmatched: 4. The CDR3 is made up of 13 amino acids. The V gene's germline CDR1 is SGHAT and CDR2 FQNNGV. The CDR3 nucleotides read TGTGCCAGCAGCTTGGGAGCGGGGGTCGAGCAGTACTTC. Protein sequence: CASSLGAGVEQYF.

To note about this clonotype: A read error may produce the germline difference seen at one junction end. The CDR3 protein is CASNAQGRNTEALF. CDR3 nucleotide sequence: TGTGCCAGCAACGCACAGGGCCGGAACACTGAAGCTTTATTT. The rearrangement uses TRBV5-6 and TRBJ1-1, with D possibly being TRBD1 (6 bases). The CDR3 has 14 amino acids. Germline V gene data show CDR1 as SGHDT and CDR2 as YYEEEE.

This clonotype was recorded at least ten times. The V gene is TRBV7-2, the J gene TRBJ2-1; D unresolved. The germline V gene encodes CDR1 SGHTA and CDR2 FQGNSA. V was trimmed by 1 base and J by 5 bases, leaving 3 bases between them. The CDR3 sequence is 12 residues long. In DNA, the CDR3 is TGTGCCAGCAGCTTAGGGGACAATGAGCAGTTCTTC. Translating gives CASSLGDNEQFF.

This clonotype was counted between two and nine times. This chain joins TRBV5-3 and TRBJ1-1; D perhaps matches TRBD1 (5 bases). TRBV5-3 is labeled an ORF, and its function is uncertain. The CDR3 contains 13 residues. V lost 8 bases, J lost 2 bases, and 13 bases lay in between. CDR3 nucleotide sequence: TGTGCCAGCAGCCGACAGCCCAACACTGAAGCTTTCTTT. Its translation: CASSRQPNTEAFF.

On this clonotype itself: A much larger clone lies one base from this, so it may be a read error. The rearrangement uses TRBV7-2 and TRBJ2-7, with TRBD2 matching 12 bases. The CDR3 loop spans 15 amino acids. In germline, CDR1 is SGHTA, CDR2 FQGNSA. CDR3 in amino acids: CPSSRTSGGIYEQYF. The DNA of the CDR3 is TGTCCCAGCAGCCGTACTAGCGGGGGGATCTACGAGCAGTACTTC.

A word on this clonotype: At one of its ends the junction is not consistent with the germline gene, which may arise from a read error. V gene TRBV7-2 combines with J gene TRBJ1-4, with 9 bases fitting TRBD1. Germline-derived CDR1 and CDR2 are SGHTA and FQGNSA. The CDR3 has 14 amino acids. For the CDR3, the DNA is TGTGCCAGCAGCTCCTGGACAGGGGATGAAAAACTGTCTTTT. It is translated as CASSSWTGDEKLSF.

This clonotype was detected only a few times. The chain couples TRBV11-2 to TRBJ2-7; 7 bases are a match to TRBD1. Germline V gene lookup returns CDR1 SGHAT and CDR2 FQNNGV. The CDR3 spans 14 residues. With V trimmed by 1 base and J by 6 bases, 6 bases remained unmatched. The CDR3 here is CASSLATGVVEQYF. CDR3 sequence (DNA): TGTGCCAGCAGCTTAGCTACAGGGGTGGTCGAGCAGTACTTC.

This clonotype was seen a few times. The chain links TRBV5-1 to TRBJ1-1; D is ambiguous. The CDR3 is made up of 13 amino acids. Germline CDR1 reads SGHRS; CDR2 reads YFSETQ. V was trimmed by 0 bases and J by 4 bases, leaving 7 bases between them. The DNA for the CDR3 is TGCGCCAGCAGCTTGGGTATTGGCACTGAAGCTTTCTTT. Translated, it gives CASSLGIGTEAFF. The entire variable domain, with the rest obtained from reference TRBV5-1 and TRBJ1-1, is as follows: KAGVTQTPRYLIKTRGQQVTLSCSPISGHRSVSWYQQTPGQGLQFLFEYFSETQRNKGNFPGRFSGRQFSNSRSEMNVSTLELGDSALYLCASSLGIGTEAFFGQGTRLTVV.

V is TRBV20-1 and J is TRBJ1-2, with a possible D match to TRBD1 (5 bases). Germline V gene lookup returns CDR1 DFQATT and CDR2 SNEGSKA (reference sequence). This CDR3 is built from 15 residues. The V end was cut by 1 base, the J end by 3 bases, with 15 bases between. The CDR3 DNA reads TGCAGTGCTAGAGCCCCCCAGGGAGAGCACTATGGCTACACCTTC. Translating it yields CSARAPQGEHYGYTF.

The chain has TRBV7-2 and TRBJ2-2; D gene ambiguous. Germline V lookup: CDR1 SGHTA, CDR2 FQGNSA. The CDR3 totals 14 residues. V dropped 3 bases and J dropped 9 bases, with 14 bases sitting between them. The CDR3 nucleotides are TGTGCCAGCAGCTTGGACCTTACCCCGCGGGAGCTGTTTTTT. Its translation is CASSLDLTPRELFF.